These T cell receptor beta chains were read from a single sample in a study of blood T cell repertoires in COVID-19. Profiled with immunoSEQ multiplex PCR; TCRdb holds only in-frame clones, not every one. The sample shows 200,000 to 300,000 clones, 85% to 90% of them seen only once. The sample was peripheral blood. These receptors all stem from an older woman with COVID-19, enrolled during active disease. Each CDR3 is given with its conserved first and last residue. A D gene is named only where the DNA matches it firmly. The size entry is marked missing in some rows and otherwise reads once, few, many or a size class.

TGTGCCACCAGCAGAGACCGACAGGGGTGGCAGCCCCAGCATTTT CATSRDRQGWQPQHF TRBJ1-5 15 TRBV15 - TRBD1
TGCGCCAGCAGAGGACAGGGTATCACTAATGAAAAACTGTTTTTT CASRGQGITNEKLFF TRBJ1-4 15 TRBV5-1 - TRBD1
TGTGCCAGGGCGACCCGACTGGGTGAGTTCTTC CARATRLGEFF TRBJ2-1 11 TRBV5-3 - -
TGTGCCAGCAGTTGGACAGGGGACATCGAGACCCAGTACTTC CASSWTGDIETQYF TRBJ2-5 14 TRBV27 - TRBD1
TGTGCCAGCAGTGAGGACTTTCCCTCCTACAATGAGCAGTTCTTC CASSEDFPSYNEQFF TRBJ2-1 15 TRBV6-4 - -
TGTGCCAGCAGCCAAGAACGACTAGTGAACAATGAGCAGTTCTTC CASSQERLVNNEQFF TRBJ2-1 15 TRBV11-2 - -
TGTGCCACCAGTCAGGGGGCCGGGGAGCTGTTTTTT CATSQGAGELFF TRBJ2-2 12 TRBV24-1 - TRBD1
TGCGCCAGCAGCTCCACAGGGCCTAGCACAGATACGCAGTATTTT CASSSTGPSTDTQYF TRBJ2-3 15 TRBV5-1 - -
TGTGCCAGCAGCTTAGACAGGGGGCCATACTACGAGCAGTACTTC CASSLDRGPYYEQYF TRBJ2-7 15 TRBV11-2 - TRBD1
TGTGCCAGCAGCTCCTCTCCGGGACAGGGTAACTACGAGCAGTACTTC CASSSSPGQGNYEQYF TRBJ2-7 16 TRBV5-4 - TRBD1
TGTGCCAGCAGCTACCCTGGGGCAGGCCTGGGGGGGGAGCAGTACTTC CASSYPGAGLGGEQYF TRBJ2-7 16 TRBV7-9 - TRBD2
TGCGCCAGCAGCCCAGGGGACACTGAAGCTTTCTTT CASSPGDTEAFF TRBJ1-1 12 TRBV5-1 - -
TGTGCCAGTAGTCCCCAAGGGAGCGGGGGCCTGTCTGGGGCCGAGCAGTACTTC CASSPQGSGGLSGAEQYF TRBJ2-7 18 TRBV19 few TRBD2
TGTGCCACCAGTGACCCGGGACAGGGTGAAAACACCATATATTTT CATSDPGQGENTIYF TRBJ1-3 15 TRBV24-1 once TRBD1
TGTGCCAGCAGTAACAGGGTCCTCGTAGGAAACACCATATATTTT CASSNRVLVGNTIYF TRBJ1-3 15 TRBV6-6 - -
TGTGCCAGCAGTCTCCAGACAGGGACTAATGAAAAACTGTTTTTT CASSLQTGTNEKLFF TRBJ1-4 15 TRBV28 - TRBD1
TGTGCCAGCTCACCCGTGGAGTCCTACAATGAGCAGTTCTTC CASSPVESYNEQFF TRBJ2-1 14 TRBV18 - -
TGCGCCAGCAGCTTGATGGCTAGCGGTCCAAGCTCCTACAATGAGCAGTTCTTC CASSLMASGPSSYNEQFF TRBJ2-1 18 TRBV5-1 few TRBD2
TGTGCCAGCAGTGCCACGGGCGGGTCTTACGAGCAGTACTTC CASSATGGSYEQYF TRBJ2-7 14 TRBV9 - -
TGTGCCTGGAGTGTAGGGGGAGGGCCTGGGAATGAGCAGTTCTTC CAWSVGGGPGNEQFF TRBJ2-1 15 TRBV30 - -
TGTGCCAGTAGCGGGCTAGCGGGACTATACAATGAGCAGTTCTTC CASSGLAGLYNEQFF TRBJ2-1 15 TRBV19 - TRBD2
TGTGCCAGCAGCTTAACTAGTAGTAGAAATGAGCAGTTCTTC CASSLTSSRNEQFF TRBJ2-1 14 TRBV7-3 - -
TGCGCCAGCAGCTCGGACAAGGGGAATTCACCCCTCCACTTT CASSSDKGNSPLHF TRBJ1-6 14 TRBV5-1 - -
TGTGCCACCAGTGACACCGGGACTAGCGGGAGGAGCACCCAGTACTTC CATSDTGTSGRSTQYF TRBJ2-5 16 TRBV24-1 - TRBD2
TGTGCCAGCAGCTTGGCTGGGGACAGGGGATTGACTCTGGGAAACACCATATATTTT CASSLAGDRGLTLGNTIYF TRBJ1-3 19 TRBV5-6 - TRBD1
TGTGCCAGCAGTACACAGGGGGCAGGGAACACCATATATTTT CASSTQGAGNTIYF TRBJ1-3 14 TRBV28 - TRBD1
TGTGCCAGCAGCAGTAGCGGGAGGTTCACCGGGGAGCTGTTTTTT CASSSSGRFTGELFF TRBJ2-2 15 TRBV5-5 - TRBD2
TGTGCCACCAGTGCAAGACGGGATAAGGAACAGGGCAGCACAGATACGCAGTATTTT CATSARRDKEQGSTDTQYF TRBJ2-3 19 TRBV24-1 - -
TGTGCCAGCAGTTTTCTTAGCACAGATACGCAGTATTTT CASSFLSTDTQYF TRBJ2-3 13 TRBV28 - -
TGTGCCAGCAGTTTGACAGGGGTAGCCAAAAACATTCAGTACTTC CASSLTGVAKNIQYF TRBJ2-4 15 TRBV28 - TRBD1
TGCGCCAGCAGCCAAGGGGGCCTTGGCTACACCTTC CASSQGGLGYTF TRBJ1-2 12 TRBV5-1 - TRBD1
TGTGCCAGCAGCTTGGGGCTGGGGACCGGGAGGGTTGACTACGAGCAGTACTTC CASSLGLGTGRVDYEQYF TRBJ2-7 18 TRBV7-2 - TRBD2
TGTGCCAGCAGCCGAACTCGTTTAGCGCCTTCCTACGAGCAGTACTTC CASSRTRLAPSYEQYF TRBJ2-7 16 TRBV14 - -
TGTGCCAGCAGTTCCGGGACTAGCGGCTCATACAATGAGCAGTTCTTC CASSSGTSGSYNEQFF TRBJ2-1 16 TRBV11-3 once TRBD2
TGCGCCAGCAGCTCGGGTGACCGGCGGGGCTACACCTTC CASSSGDRRGYTF TRBJ1-2 13 TRBV5-1 - -
TGTGCCAGCAGCTCTAGCGGTGCCGCTCGCGAGCAGTACTTC CASSSSGAAREQYF TRBJ2-7 14 TRBV7-9 - TRBD2
TGTGCCAGCAGTTACCCTTCCGACCGGTCGGGGGGCTACACCTTC CASSYPSDRSGGYTF TRBJ1-2 15 TRBV28 few -
TGCGCCAGCAGGGGGCACTATGGCTACACCTTC CASRGHYGYTF TRBJ1-2 11 TRBV5-1 - -
TGTGCCAGCAGGTGGGAGGGGATGAACACTGAAGCTTTCTTT CASRWEGMNTEAFF TRBJ1-1 14 TRBV6-5 - -
TGTGCCTGGCCAAGGACAGGGCTTAGTGGCTACACCTTC CAWPRTGLSGYTF TRBJ1-2 13 TRBV30 - TRBD1